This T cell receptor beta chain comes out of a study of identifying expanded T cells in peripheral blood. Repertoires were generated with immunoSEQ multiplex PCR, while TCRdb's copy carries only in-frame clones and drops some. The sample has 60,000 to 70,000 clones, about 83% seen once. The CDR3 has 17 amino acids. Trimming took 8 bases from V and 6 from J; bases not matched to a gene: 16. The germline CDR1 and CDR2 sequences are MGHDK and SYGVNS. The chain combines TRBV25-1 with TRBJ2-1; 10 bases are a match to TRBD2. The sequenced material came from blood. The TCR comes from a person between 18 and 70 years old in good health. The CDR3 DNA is TGTGCCAGCTCCGGGGAGCGGGGGGGTCTTTCATCCAATGAGCAGTTCTTC. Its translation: CASSGERGGLSSNEQFF.